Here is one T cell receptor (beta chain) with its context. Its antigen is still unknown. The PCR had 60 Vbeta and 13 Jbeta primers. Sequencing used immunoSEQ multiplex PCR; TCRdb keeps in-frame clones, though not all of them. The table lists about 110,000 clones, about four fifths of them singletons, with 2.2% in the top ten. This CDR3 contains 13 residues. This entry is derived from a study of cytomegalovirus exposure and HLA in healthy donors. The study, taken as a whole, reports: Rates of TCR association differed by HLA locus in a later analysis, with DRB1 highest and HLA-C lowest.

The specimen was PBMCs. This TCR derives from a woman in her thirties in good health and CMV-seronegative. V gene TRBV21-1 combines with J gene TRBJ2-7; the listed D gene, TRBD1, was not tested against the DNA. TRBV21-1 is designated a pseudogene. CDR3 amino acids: CASSVRDSYEQYF. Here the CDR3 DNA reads TGTGCCAGCAGCGTCCGGGACAGCTACGAGCAGTACTTC.